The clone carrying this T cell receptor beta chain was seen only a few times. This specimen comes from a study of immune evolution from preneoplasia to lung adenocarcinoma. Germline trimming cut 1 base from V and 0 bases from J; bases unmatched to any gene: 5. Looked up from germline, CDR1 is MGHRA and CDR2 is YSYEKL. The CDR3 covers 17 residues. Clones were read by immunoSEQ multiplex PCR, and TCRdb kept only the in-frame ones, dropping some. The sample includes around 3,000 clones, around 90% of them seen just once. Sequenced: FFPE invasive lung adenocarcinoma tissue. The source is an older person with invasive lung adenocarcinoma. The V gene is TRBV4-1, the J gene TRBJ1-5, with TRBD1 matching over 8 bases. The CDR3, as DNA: TGCGCCAGCAGCCAAGCGACAGGGGCTTATAGCAATCAGCCCCAGCATTTT. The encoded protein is CASSQATGAYSNQPQHF.